The sample holds a few counts of the clone carrying this TCR beta chain. This CDR3 contains 14 residues. Trimming took off 2 bases at V and 8 bases at J, with 16 bases between the two ends. The germline V gene has CDR1 SGHRS and CDR2 YFSETQ. The sample is drawn from a study of spatial heterogeneity in lung cancer. Across the whole study: Taken at a median of around 22 months after resection, follow-up PBMC samples underwent sequencing when available. The average appearance count of each unique TCR and UMI combination in raw reads was more than eight. There were consistently more beta-chain sequences detected than alpha-chain sequences.

Every molecule of TCR cDNA had its own unique molecular identifier. TCRdb re-derived calls from the 5' RACE reads in MiXCR, one entry per CDR3 protein. The table has 51,000 or so distinct CDR3 sequences, more than 6.5% seen once; the top ten hold approximately 35%. Sample time point: blood at routine non-recurrence follow-up after resection. Whole RNA obtained from tumor, nontumor lung or frozen PBMC underwent sequencing without sorting. This clonotype was obtained from a female donor with early-stage non-small cell lung cancer. The specimen comprised PBMCs, sampled at follow-up. V gene TRBV5-1 combines with J gene TRBJ1-2; D unresolved. As DNA, the CDR3 is TGCGCCAGCAGCTTCTCCGATCCGTTAAGGGGCTACACCTTC. It specifies CASSFSDPLRGYTF.